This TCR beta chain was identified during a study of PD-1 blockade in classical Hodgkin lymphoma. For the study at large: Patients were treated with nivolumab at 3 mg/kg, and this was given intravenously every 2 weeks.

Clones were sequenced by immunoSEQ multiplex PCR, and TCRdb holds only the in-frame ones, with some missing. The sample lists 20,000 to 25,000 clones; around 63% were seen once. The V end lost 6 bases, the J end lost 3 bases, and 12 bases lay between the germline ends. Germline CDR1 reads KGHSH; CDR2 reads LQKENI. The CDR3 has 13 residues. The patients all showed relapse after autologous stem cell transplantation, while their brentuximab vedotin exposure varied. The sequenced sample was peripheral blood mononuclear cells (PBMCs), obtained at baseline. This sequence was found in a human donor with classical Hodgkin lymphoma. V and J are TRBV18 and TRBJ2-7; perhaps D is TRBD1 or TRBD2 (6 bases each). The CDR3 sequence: CASSDGGLYEQYF. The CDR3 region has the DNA TGTGCCAGCTCTGACGGGGGCCTCTACGAGCAGTACTTC.